Given below is one TCR beta chain in context. Its antigen remains unidentified. The study ran its PCR with 60 Vbeta and 13 Jbeta primers. Only in-frame clones appear in the TCRdb table, and some are missing; sequencing was by immunoSEQ multiplex PCR. Of some 130,000 clones listed, about 85% were seen once; the top ten hold under 8.5%. The data were taken from a study of cytomegalovirus exposure and HLA in healthy donors. The CDR3 loop spans 17 amino acids. Findings of the study overall: Previous analysis showed most TCR beta V segments were productive about 90% or about 30% of the time.

The source is a woman in her twenties or thirties in good health and CMV-seropositive. Sequencing was done on a sample of PBMCs. The chain links TRBV21-1 to TRBJ2-1; the table's D call of TRBD2 was not tested on the DNA. TRBV21-1 is shown as a pseudogene. CDR3 amino acids: CASSPRLAFSSYNEQFF. The CDR3 DNA is TGTGCCAGCAGCCCTCGACTAGCATTTAGCTCCTACAATGAGCAGTTCTTC.